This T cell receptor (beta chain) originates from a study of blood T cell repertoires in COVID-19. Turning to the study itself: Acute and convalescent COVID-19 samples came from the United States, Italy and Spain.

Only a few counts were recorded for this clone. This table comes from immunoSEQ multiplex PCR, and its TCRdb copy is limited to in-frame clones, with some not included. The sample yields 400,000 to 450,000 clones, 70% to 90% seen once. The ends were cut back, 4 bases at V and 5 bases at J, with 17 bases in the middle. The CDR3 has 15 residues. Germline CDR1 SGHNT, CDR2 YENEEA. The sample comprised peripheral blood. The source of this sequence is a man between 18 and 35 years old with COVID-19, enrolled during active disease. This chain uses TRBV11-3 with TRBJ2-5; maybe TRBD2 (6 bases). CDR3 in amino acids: CASSSMGRSRETQYF. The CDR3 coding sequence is TGTGCCAGCAGCTCGATGGGGAGGTCGAGGGAGACCCAGTACTTC. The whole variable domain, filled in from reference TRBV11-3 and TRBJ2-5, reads EAGVVQSPRYKIIEKKQPVAFWCNPISGHNTLYWYLQNLGQGPELLIRYENEEAVDDSQLPKDRFSAERLKGVDSTLKIQPAELGDSAVYLCASSSMGRSRETQYFGPGTRLLVL.